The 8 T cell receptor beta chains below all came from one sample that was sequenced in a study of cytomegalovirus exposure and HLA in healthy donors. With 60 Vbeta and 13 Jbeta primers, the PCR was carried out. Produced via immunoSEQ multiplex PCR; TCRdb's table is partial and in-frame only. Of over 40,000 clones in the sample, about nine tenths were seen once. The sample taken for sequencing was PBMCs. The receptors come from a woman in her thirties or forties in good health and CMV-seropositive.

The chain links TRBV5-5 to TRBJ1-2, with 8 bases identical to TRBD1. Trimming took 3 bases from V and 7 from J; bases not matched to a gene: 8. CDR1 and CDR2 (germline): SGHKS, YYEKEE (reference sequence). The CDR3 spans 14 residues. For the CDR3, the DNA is TGTGCCAGCAGCTCTACAGACAGGGGTTTTGGCTACACCTTC. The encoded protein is CASSSTDRGFGYTF.

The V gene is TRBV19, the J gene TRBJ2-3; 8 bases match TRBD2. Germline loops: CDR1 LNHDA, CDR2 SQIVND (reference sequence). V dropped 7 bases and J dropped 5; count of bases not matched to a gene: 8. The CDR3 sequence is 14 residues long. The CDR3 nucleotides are TGTGCCAGTAACAGCGGGGGCATGATAGATACGCAGTATTTT. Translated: CASNSGGMIDTQYF.

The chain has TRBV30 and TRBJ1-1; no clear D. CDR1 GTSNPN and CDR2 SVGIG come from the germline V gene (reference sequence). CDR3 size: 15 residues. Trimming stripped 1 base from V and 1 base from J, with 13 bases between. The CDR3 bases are TGTGCCTGGAGTGCGGGGATCCTCCAGAACACTGAAGCTTTCTTT. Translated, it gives CAWSAGILQNTEAFF.

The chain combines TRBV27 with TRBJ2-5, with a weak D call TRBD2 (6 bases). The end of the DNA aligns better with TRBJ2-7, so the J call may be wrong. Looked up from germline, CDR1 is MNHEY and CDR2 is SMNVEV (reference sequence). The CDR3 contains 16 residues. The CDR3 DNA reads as TGTGCCAGCAGGCCTCGGGTGATAGCGGATACCTACGAGCAGTACTTC. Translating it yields CASRPRVIADTYEQYF.

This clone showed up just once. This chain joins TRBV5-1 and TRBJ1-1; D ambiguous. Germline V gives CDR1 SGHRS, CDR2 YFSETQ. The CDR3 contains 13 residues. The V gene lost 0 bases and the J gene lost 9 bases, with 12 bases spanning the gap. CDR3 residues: CASSLEPGTKAFF. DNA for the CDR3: TGCGCCAGCAGCTTGGAGCCAGGCACAAAAGCTTTCTTT.

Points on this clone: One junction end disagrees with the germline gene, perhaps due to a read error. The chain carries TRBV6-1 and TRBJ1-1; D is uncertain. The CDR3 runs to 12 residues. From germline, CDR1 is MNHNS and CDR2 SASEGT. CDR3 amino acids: CASRDPYTEAFF. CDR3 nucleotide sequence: TGTGCCAGCCGTGACCCGTACACTGAAGCTTTCTTT.

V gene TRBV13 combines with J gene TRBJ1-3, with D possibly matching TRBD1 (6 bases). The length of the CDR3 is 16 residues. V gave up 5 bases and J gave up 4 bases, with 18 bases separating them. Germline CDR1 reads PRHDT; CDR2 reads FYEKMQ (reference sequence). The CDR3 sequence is CASSLRGGWRGNTIYF. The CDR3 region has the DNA TGTGCCAGCAGCCTGAGGGGGGGATGGAGAGGAAACACCATATATTTT. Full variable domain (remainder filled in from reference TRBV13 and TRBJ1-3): AAGVIQSPRHLIKEKRETATLKCYPIPRHDTVYWYQQGPGQDPQFLISFYEKMQSDKGSIPDRFSAQQFSDYHSELNMSSLELGDSALYFCASSLRGGWRGNTIYFGEGSWLTVV.

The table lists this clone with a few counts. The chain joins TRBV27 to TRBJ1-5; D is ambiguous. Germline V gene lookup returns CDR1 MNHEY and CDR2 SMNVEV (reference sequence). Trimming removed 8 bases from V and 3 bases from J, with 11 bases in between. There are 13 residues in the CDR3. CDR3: CASSTTVNQPQHF. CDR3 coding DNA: TGTGCCAGCTCGACAACGGTCAATCAGCCCCAGCATTTT.